This T cell receptor (beta chain) derives from a study of blood T cell repertoires in COVID-19 (dated by TCRdb to about 2020). Notes on the research overall: The collaborator samples originated in the United States, Italy and Spain and spanned the acute and convalescent phases of COVID-19. The prospective study material was composed of cDNA or gDNA derived from T cells, B-cell-depleted T cells, or PBMCs. The dataset comprised deeply sampled blood TCRbeta repertoires from subjects exposed to, actively infected with, or recovered from COVID-19. Where available, HLA class I and class II types were taken from metadata supplied by the sample provider and were not determined by assay-based typing. The repertoires were released in a freely available public database meant as a resource for research on the immune response to SARS-CoV-2. Samples came from the ongoing ImmuneRACE study (first 160 participants) plus 1,254 subjects from 6 global collaborators. A de-identified subject ID, COVID-19 status, age in years and sex were almost always included in the sample metadata.

Concerning this clone itself: Its recognized antigen is unknown. Base qualities are not recorded, but no much larger clone differs from it by a single base.

Overall study outcomes, separate from this receptor: How much clinical and demographic metadata was included differed by source and by participant, and the metadata was provided uncurated.

The immunoSEQ Assay, a bias-controlled multiplex PCR, was used to amplify TCRbeta CDR3 regions from genomic DNA. In the paper's pipeline: Nucleated cell counts per sample were estimated from amplification of reference gene primers within the assay. To quantify the absolute abundance of each unique TCRbeta CDR3 rearrangement, sequence reads were collapsed and filtered. For each sample, productive Simpson clonality was calculated as the square root of Simpson's diversity index over productive rearrangements. Not all clones reach the TCRdb copy of this immuneACCESS table, which keeps in-frame sequences only. Checked studies attribute under half of the gap to unresolved V genes and leave the rest unexplained. V, J and clone size are those of that table, while D and trimming were read from the DNA. The sample profile shows 200,000 or so clones; 80% to 90% of them were found once. 20% of the sample is taken by the ten largest.

Whole blood was collected in K2EDTA tubes by collaborating institutions according to the institutions' own protocols. For TCRbeta analysis, collaborators shipped samples in one of three forms: frozen whole blood, isolated PBMCs, or DNA extracted from either of those sample types. Spanning cysteine to phenylalanine, the CDR3 consists of 15 amino acids. CDR3 DNA is the only sequence kept; it has 45 bases, read in frame from the first base. Trimming leaves V shorter by 4 bases and J shorter by 5 bases, with the junction holding 8 bases beyond the gene matches. Reading the germline V gene (reference sequence) gives CDR1 LGHDT and CDR2 YNNKEL.

This TCR came from a human donor in a cohort sampled during active COVID-19. Here the chain combines TRBV3-1 (or the pseudogene TRBV3-2) and TRBJ1-2, with 9 junctional bases fitting TRBD1. Sequenced material: peripheral blood. For the CDR3, the sequence is CASSPLPGQGYGYTF. In nucleotides, the sequence is TGTGCCAGCAGCCCCTTACCGGGACAGGGATATGGCTACACCTTC.